This TCR beta chain emerged from a study of CXCR3-negative and CXCR3-positive naive CD8 T cells. Study-wide results and limits: Naive subsets had comparable surface CD5, so TRB CDR3 properties gauged TCR strength. Naive CXCR3-positive and CXCR3-negative cells shared similar TRBV-TRBJ usage, unlike memory cells.

TRB cDNA was prepared as libraries by UMI-labeled 5' RACE. For each CDR3 protein, TCRdb gives one entry from its re-call of the 5' RACE reads, without DNA. This sample contains about 26,000 distinct CDR3 sequences. This CDR3 contains 15 residues. CDR1 and CDR2 from the germline V gene are LGHNA and YSLEER. A remark on this clonotype: The target antigen is unknown.

Every CD8+ subset sample held about 280,000 flow-sorted cells, done in triplicate. Naive CD8+ T cells showed a CD45RO-CCR7+CD27+CD95- phenotype. This chain links TRBV4-3 with TRBJ1-4; the D call from TCRdb, TRBD1, cannot be confirmed without DNA. Material: naive CXCR3- CD8+ T cells from blood. This sample's subset: CD45RO-CCR7+CD27+CD95- naive CD8+ T cells lacking CXCR3 (TNR3-). The receptor was derived from a human donor in good health. Some clones in this sample may be carry-over from other donors' samples. CDR3 in amino acids: CASSQATGFNEKLFF.